This T cell receptor beta chain was profiled in a study of T cell responses to AZD1222 COVID-19 vaccine. Method: immunoSEQ multiplex PCR; TCRdb's copy keeps in-frame clones and lacks some. The sample lists 150,000 or so clones, over 85% occurring once. V gave up 3 bases and J gave up 4 bases; unmatched junction bases: 4. This CDR3 comprises 14 residues. Germline CDR1 and CDR2: SGHRS and YFSETQ. This clone was counted once. The gene calls are TRBV5-1 and TRBJ1-1; 9 bases are a match to TRBD1. Sequenced here: peripheral blood, sampled on day 0 of AZD1222 vaccination. This sequence was found in an adult in good health. The CDR3 coding sequence is TGCGCCAGCAGCTGGGGACAGGGTCGCACTGAAGCTTTCTTT. Translated, it gives CASSWGQGRTEAFF.